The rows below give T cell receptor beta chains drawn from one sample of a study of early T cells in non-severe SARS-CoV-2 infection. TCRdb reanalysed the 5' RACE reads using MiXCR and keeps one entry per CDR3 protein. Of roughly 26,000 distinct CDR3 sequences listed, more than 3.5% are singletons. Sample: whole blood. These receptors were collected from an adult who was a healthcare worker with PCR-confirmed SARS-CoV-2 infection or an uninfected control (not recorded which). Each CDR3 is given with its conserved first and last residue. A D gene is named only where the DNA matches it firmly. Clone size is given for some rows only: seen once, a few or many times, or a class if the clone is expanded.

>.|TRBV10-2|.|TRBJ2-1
CASSAGVQYNEQFF
TGCGCCAGCAGTGCGGGAGTCCAATACAATGAGCAGTTCTTC
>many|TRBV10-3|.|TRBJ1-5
CAIRPGDNQPQHF
TGTGCCATCAGACCGGGGGACAATCAGCCCCAGCATTTT
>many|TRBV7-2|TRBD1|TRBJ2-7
CASSLRDRDYEQYF
TGTGCCAGCAGCCTCCGGGACAGGGACTACGAGCAGTACTTC
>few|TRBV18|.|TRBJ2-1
CASSPARHNEQFF
TGTGCCAGCTCACCAGCCCGACACAATGAGCAGTTCTTC
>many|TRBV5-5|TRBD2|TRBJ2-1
CATAGLEDYNEQFF
TGTGCCACCGCGGGACTAGAGGACTACAATGAGCAGTTCTTC
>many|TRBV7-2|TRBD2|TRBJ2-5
CASSRGTSGRAEETQYF
TGTGCCAGCAGCCGAGGGACTAGCGGGAGGGCCGAAGAGACCCAGTACTTC
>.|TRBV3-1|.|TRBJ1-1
CASSQEAGNDEAFF
TGTGCCAGCAGCCAAGAGGCCGGAAACGATGAAGCTTTCTTT
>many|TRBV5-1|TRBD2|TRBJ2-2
CASSPTSAGDTGELFF
TGCGCCAGCAGCCCCACCTCTGCGGGAGACACCGGGGAGCTGTTTTTT
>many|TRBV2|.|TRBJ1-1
CASSEPFDRGTEAFF
TGTGCCAGCAGTGAACCCTTTGACCGGGGCACTGAAGCTTTCTTT
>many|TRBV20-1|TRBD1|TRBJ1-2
CSAQTGGASGYTF
TGCAGTGCTCAGACAGGGGGCGCATCTGGCTACACCTTC
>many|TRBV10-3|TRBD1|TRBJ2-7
CAIRVGQGEQYF
TGTGCCATCAGGGTCGGACAGGGCGAGCAGTACTTC
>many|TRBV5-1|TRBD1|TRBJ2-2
CASSRGGADTGELFF
TGCGCCAGCAGTAGAGGGGGCGCGGACACCGGGGAGCTGTTTTTT
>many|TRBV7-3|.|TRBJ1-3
CASSLTPGSGNTIYF
TGTGCCAGCAGCTTAACGCCGGGGAGCGGAAACACCATATATTTT
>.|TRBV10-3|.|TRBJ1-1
CAISESIAEAFF
TGTGCCATCAGTGAGTCGATCGCTGAAGCTTTCTTT
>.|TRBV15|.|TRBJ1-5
CATSRGLDAYSNQPQHF
TGTGCCACCAGCAGAGGCCTCGACGCCTATAGCAATCAGCCCCAGCATTTT
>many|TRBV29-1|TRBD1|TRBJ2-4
CSVGQGNIQYF
TGCAGCGTCGGACAGGGAAACATTCAGTACTTC
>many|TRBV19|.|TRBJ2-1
CASSIDMESYNEQFF
TGTGCCAGTAGTATAGATATGGAATCCTACAATGAGCAGTTCTTC
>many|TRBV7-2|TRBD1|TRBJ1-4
CASSLAGGDDEKLFF
TGTGCCAGCAGCTTAGCAGGGGGCGATGATGAAAAACTGTTTTTT
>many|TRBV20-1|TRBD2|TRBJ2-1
CSASRAGVDNEQFF
TGCAGTGCTAGTCGAGCGGGGGTCGACAATGAGCAGTTCTTC
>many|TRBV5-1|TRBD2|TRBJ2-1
CASNPGLGLNEQFF
TGCGCCAGCAATCCGGGACTAGGTTTGAATGAGCAGTTCTTC
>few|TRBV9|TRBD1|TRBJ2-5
CASSPLAGGFQETQYF
TGTGCCAGCAGCCCCCTGGCAGGGGGATTTCAAGAGACCCAGTACTTC
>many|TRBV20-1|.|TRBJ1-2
CSARASLYYGYTF
TGCAGTGCAAGAGCCAGTTTATACTATGGCTACACCTTC
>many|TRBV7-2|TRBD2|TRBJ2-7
CASSLQAGGSEQYF
TGTGCCAGCAGCTTACAAGCGGGAGGCTCCGAGCAGTACTTC
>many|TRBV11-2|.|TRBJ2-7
CASSSQRSRYEQYF
TGTGCCAGCAGCTCCCAGCGTAGCCGCTACGAGCAGTACTTC
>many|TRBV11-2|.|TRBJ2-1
CASSLDVGFNEQFF
TGTGCCAGCAGCTTAGATGTGGGATTCAATGAGCAGTTCTTC
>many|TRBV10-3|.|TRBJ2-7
CAISGGTAYEQYF
TGTGCCATCAGTGGGGGGACTGCCTACGAGCAGTACTTC
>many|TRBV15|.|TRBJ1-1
CATSRDGTRRNTEAFF
TGTGCCACCAGCAGAGATGGTACCAGACGGAACACTGAAGCTTTCTTT
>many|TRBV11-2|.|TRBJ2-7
CASSLTDEQYF
TGTGCCAGCAGCTTAACAGACGAGCAGTACTTC
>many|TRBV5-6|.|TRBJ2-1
CASSLGGSGRLYNEQFF
TGTGCCAGCAGCTTGGGGGGCAGCGGTCGACTCTACAATGAGCAGTTCTTC
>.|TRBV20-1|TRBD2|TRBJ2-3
CSAGGQVTDTQYF
TGCAGTGCGGGAGGGCAGGTCACAGATACGCAGTATTTT
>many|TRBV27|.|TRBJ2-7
CASKKDWGEQYF
TGTGCCAGCAAGAAAGACTGGGGAGAGCAGTACTTC
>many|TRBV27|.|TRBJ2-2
CASIAGSGELFF
TGTGCCAGCATCGCAGGGTCCGGGGAGCTGTTTTTT
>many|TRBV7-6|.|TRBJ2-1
CASTLGDYNEQFF
TGTGCCAGCACCCTGGGGGACTACAATGAGCAGTTCTTC